The subject of this entry is one TCR beta chain. Its antigen is still unknown. The sample is drawn from a study of vaccination effects on CD4 cells after COVID-19. ViraFEST assay sequencing came after antigen-specific CD4+ T cells were expanded with viral peptide pools. When more than 9 days of culture had elapsed, CD4+ T cells were isolated. Two doses of either BNT162b2 or mRNA-1273 were given to each participant. The CDR3 has 13 residues. Germline V CDR1 and CDR2: WSHSY, SAAADI. The table came from immunoSEQ multiplex PCR; TCRdb's copy has only in-frame clones and leaves some out. The sample holds 20,000 to 30,000 clones, approximately 69% seen once.

This specimen consisted of CD4+ T cells from PBMCs cultured with SARS-CoV-2 spike peptides, obtained after COVID-19 vaccination. The receptor was derived from a human donor who received a COVID-19 vaccine. The chain uses TRBV10-2 and TRBJ2-1; 7 bases fit TRBD1. CDR3 coding DNA: TGCGCGAGGGGGCTGAGCTCCTACAATGAGCAGTTCTTC. This encodes CARGLSSYNEQFF.